This T cell receptor (beta chain) was sequenced during a study of long-term antiretroviral therapy in people with HIV. Details on this clone: Its antigen is as yet unknown.

The run of the v3.0 immunoSEQ assay was at survey level. Sequenced by immunoSEQ multiplex PCR; TCRdb stores in-frame clones only, minus some. The table records more than 20,000 clones, over 75% of them present only once. V lost 4 bases to trimming and J lost 6 bases, with 16 bases between them. The CDR3 length is 13 residues. In germline, CDR1 is SQVTM, CDR2 ANQGSEA. Overall study findings and caveats: Clones that expanded before ART (that is, prior to treatment) dominated the repertoire at all time points.

This sequence joins TRBV29-1 and TRBJ2-7; unclear D gene. This clonotype originated in a man over 45 with HIV. The sequences come from unsorted PBMCs, collected 0.3 years after starting antiretroviral therapy. Written as DNA, the CDR3 is TGCAGCGTTGCGGGTCGAACAACGTGCGAGCAGTACTTC. This gives the protein CSVAGRTTCEQYF.